This record covers a single TCR beta chain. The antigen is undetermined. The sample comes from a study of cytomegalovirus exposure and HLA in healthy donors. Whole-study findings and limits: For most TCR beta V segments, an earlier analysis put the productive rate at about 90% or about 30% of the time. TCR beta sequences reportedly predicted the HLA-A and HLA-B alleles of most subjects accurately. CMV antigen specificity of three CMV-associated chains was confirmed in vitro.

CDR1 and CDR2 from the germline V gene are SGDLS and YYNGEE. V was clipped by 3 bases and J by 5 bases, with 9 bases between them. This CDR3 spans 13 amino acids. It was with 60 Vbeta and 13 Jbeta primers that the PCR ran. Repertoires were generated with immunoSEQ multiplex PCR, while TCRdb's copy carries only in-frame clones and drops some. The table lists about 160,000 clones, roughly 80% of them singletons. Material for sequencing was PBMCs. This TCR derives from a man aged 35 to 55 in good health and CMV-seronegative. The genes are TRBV9 and TRBJ2-1; perhaps TRBD1 as D (6 bases). CDR3 sequence: CASSADRNNEQFF. DNA for the CDR3: TGTGCCAGCAGCGCTGACAGGAACAATGAGCAGTTCTTC.